This is a list of T cell receptor beta chains from one sample in a study of cytotoxic CD8 clonotypes in ibrutinib-treated CLL. Profiled with immunoSEQ multiplex PCR; TCRdb holds only in-frame clones, not every one. The sample has under 200,000 clones; about four fifths are singletons. The source material was PBMCs, sampled after 24 months of ibrutinib treatment. These receptors were collected from a human donor with chronic lymphocytic leukemia. The CDR3 runs from the conserved cysteine through the conserved F or W. D genes are given only for firm matches. Only part of the rows carry a size: once, few, many, or a class if the clone is expanded.

j_call clone_size d_call v_call cdr3_aa cdr3_nt
TRBJ1-4 once NA TRBV15 CATSRTIIGTPPLNREKLFF TGTGCCACCAGTAGAACGATAATCGGGACACCCCCCTTGAATCGGGAAAAACTGTTTTTT
TRBJ2-3 NA NA TRBV30 CAWSDSRDTQYF TGTGCCTGGAGTGACTCCCGTGATACGCAGTATTTT
TRBJ1-5 NA NA TRBV27 CASSSGSTPNQPQHF TGTGCCAGCAGTTCGGGGTCAACCCCCAACCAGCCCCAGCATTTT
TRBJ1-2 NA NA TRBV19 CASSPRAAGYTF TGTGCCAGTAGTCCCAGGGCGGCTGGCTACACCTTC
TRBJ2-3 NA NA TRBV7-3 CASSRTQGRADTQYF TGTGCCAGCAGCCGAACACAGGGAAGGGCAGATACGCAGTATTTT
TRBJ1-5 NA TRBD1 TRBV9 CASSVGRGDQPQHF TGTGCCAGCAGCGTAGGCAGGGGGGATCAGCCCCAGCATTTT
TRBJ2-7 NA NA TRBV7-2 CASSLAGIDTYEQYF TGTGCCAGCAGCTTAGCGGGGATAGATACCTACGAGCAGTACTTC
TRBJ2-1 NA NA TRBV9 CASSVEQGTTEQFF TGTGCCAGCAGCGTAGAGCAAGGGACAACTGAGCAGTTCTTC
TRBJ2-3 NA NA TRBV6-1 CASSTTASTDTQYF TGTGCCAGCAGTACGACAGCTAGCACAGATACGCAGTATTTT
TRBJ1-6 few TRBD1 TRBV30 CAWTGTGWSPLHF TGTGCCTGGACGGGGACAGGGTGGTCACCCCTCCACTTT
TRBJ2-4 NA TRBD2 TRBV11-2 CASSYTTSGSSKNIQYF TGTGCCAGCAGCTACACGACTAGCGGGAGTAGCAAAAACATTCAGTACTTC
TRBJ2-7 NA TRBD1 TRBV7-9 CASSPPTGYEQYF TGTGCCAGCAGTCCCCCGACAGGGTACGAGCAGTACTTC
TRBJ1-5 NA TRBD1 TRBV6-6 CASSYGTGQNQPQHF TGTGCCAGCAGTTACGGGACAGGGCAAAATCAGCCCCAGCATTTT
TRBJ1-2 once NA TRBV5-6 CASSHGRENYGYTF TGTGCCAGCAGCCACGGACGCGAGAACTATGGCTACACCTTC
TRBJ1-1 NA NA TRBV6-5 CASNPARSDTEAFF TGTGCCAGCAACCCCGCGAGGTCGGACACTGAAGCTTTCTTT
TRBJ1-2 NA NA TRBV7-2 CASSPDRRNYGYTF TGTGCCAGCAGCCCGGACAGAAGGAACTATGGCTACACCTTC
TRBJ1-6 NA NA TRBV7-8 CASSLARHLSYNSPLHF TGTGCCAGCAGCTTAGCGCGCCACCTCTCCTATAATTCACCCCTCCACTTT
TRBJ2-5 once NA TRBV11-2 CASSLGVGARETQYF TGTGCCAGCAGCTTAGGAGTAGGGGCTCGGGAGACCCAGTACTTC
TRBJ2-3 NA TRBD2 TRBV6-1 CASSGSRTSGGQGTQYF TGTGCCAGCAGTGGCTCGAGGACTAGCGGGGGCCAAGGTACGCAGTATTTT
TRBJ2-7 NA NA TRBV10-2 CASSESWVSYEQYF TGCGCCAGCAGTGAGTCCTGGGTGTCCTACGAGCAGTACTTC
TRBJ2-3 NA TRBD2 TRBV28 CASSLGPTSGRGTQYF TGTGCCAGCAGCCTGGGTCCCACTAGCGGGAGAGGTACGCAGTATTTT
TRBJ1-4 NA NA TRBV4-2 CASSQELSRASNEKLFF TGTGCCAGCAGCCAAGAACTTTCCAGGGCCTCTAATGAAAAACTGTTTTTT
TRBJ2-7 NA TRBD1 TRBV14 CASSQDLGQGVSYEQYF TGTGCCAGCAGCCAAGATCTGGGACAGGGGGTTTCCTACGAGCAGTACTTC
TRBJ2-7 NA TRBD1 TRBV4-1 CASSLGTGVSYEQYF TGCGCCAGCAGCCTGGGGACAGGGGTTTCCTACGAGCAGTACTTC
TRBJ2-1 NA NA TRBV28 CASSYGPQRIF TGTGCCAGCAGTTACGGGCCCCAGCGCATCTTC
TRBJ2-7 NA TRBD1 TRBV11-3 CAGSRAGGPYEQYF TGTGCCGGCAGCCGCGCAGGGGGCCCCTACGAGCAGTACTTC
TRBJ2-7 NA TRBD1 TRBV6-5 CASSPRTGGEQYF TGTGCCAGCAGTCCCAGGACAGGGGGCGAGCAGTACTTC
TRBJ1-5 few NA TRBV7-2 CASSLDSGGSGQPQHF TGTGCCAGCAGCTTAGATTCCGGGGGCTCGGGTCAGCCCCAGCATTTT
TRBJ1-4 NA NA TRBV6-4 CASSDSGANEKLFF TGTGCCAGCAGTGACTCGGGGGCTAATGAAAAACTGTTTTTT
TRBJ1-5 few NA TRBV7-2 CASSLVTQNQPQHF TGTGCCAGCAGCTTAGTTACACAGAATCAGCCCCAGCATTTT
TRBJ1-2 NA NA TRBV18 CASSPLEVLGYGYTF TGTGCCAGCTCACCACTAGAGGTGTTAGGCTATGGCTACACCTTC
TRBJ1-4 NA TRBD1 TRBV27 CASKKTGGATNEKLFF TGTGCCAGCAAAAAAACAGGGGGAGCCACTAATGAAAAACTGTTTTTT
TRBJ1-5 NA NA TRBV6-5 CASRTGGNQPQHF TGTGCCAGCAGAACGGGGGGCAATCAGCCCCAGCATTTT
TRBJ2-3 NA TRBD2 TRBV18 CASSPRLAGGFTATDTQYF TGTGCCAGCTCACCTCGACTAGCGGGGGGCTTCACAGCCACAGATACGCAGTATTTT
TRBJ2-7 once NA TRBV4-2 CASSQRDHPLTF TGTGCCAGCAGCCAAAGGGACCACCCACTCACCTTC
TRBJ1-1 once TRBD1 TRBV5-1 CASTTGGAGTEAFF TGCGCCAGCACTACAGGGGGCGCGGGCACTGAAGCTTTCTTT
TRBJ1-5 NA NA TRBV15 CATSGGPGSNQPQHF TGTGCTACATCGGGAGGACCGGGAAGCAATCAGCCCCAGCATTTT
TRBJ1-1 NA NA TRBV7-9 CASSTGRMNTEAFF TGTGCCAGCAGCACGGGACGGATGAACACTGAAGCTTTCTTT
TRBJ2-1 NA TRBD2 TRBV6-6 CASSAAGGSYNEQFF TGTGCCAGCAGTGCCGCGGGGGGGTCCTACAATGAGCAGTTCTTC
TRBJ1-1 once NA TRBV28 CATTLTAGPLNTEAFF TGTGCCACCACACTCACCGCGGGACCTCTGAACACTGAAGCTTTCTTT
TRBJ2-1 NA TRBD2 TRBV30 CAPAGGPLYNEQFF TGTGCCCCAGCGGGGGGGCCCCTCTACAATGAGCAGTTCTTC
TRBJ1-1 NA NA TRBV11-2 CASSLGIMNTEAFF TGTGCCAGCAGCCTTGGTATTATGAACACTGAAGCTTTCTTT
TRBJ1-5 few NA TRBV6-5 CASTTPPRPQHF TGTGCCAGCACGACACCGCCGAGGCCCCAGCATTTT
TRBJ1-2 NA NA TRBV5-1 CASSLSRERYGYTF TGCGCCAGCAGCTTAAGCAGGGAGAGATATGGCTACACCTTC
TRBJ1-2 NA NA TRBV6-6 CASRNGAGVDYGYTF TGTGCCAGCAGGAACGGGGCAGGGGTGGACTATGGCTACACCTTC
TRBJ2-2 NA TRBD2 TRBV6-1 CASSTASGGNGELFF TGTGCCAGCAGTACCGCCAGCGGGGGGAACGGGGAGCTGTTTTTT
TRBJ1-2 NA NA TRBV5-3 CASSARGYTF TGTGCCAGTTCCGCCCGGGGCTACACCTTC
TRBJ2-3 NA TRBD1 TRBV5-4 CASSLPRGGQGFSSDTQYF TGTGCCAGCAGCCTACCGCGGGGCGGACAGGGGTTTTCCTCAGATACGCAGTATTTT
TRBJ2-4 NA NA TRBV7-9 CASSLDTAKNIQYF TGTGCCAGCAGCTTAGACACAGCCAAAAACATTCAGTACTTC
TRBJ2-2 NA NA TRBV7-2 CASSLESGTGELFF TGTGCCAGCAGCTTAGAAAGCGGTACCGGGGAGCTGTTTTTT
TRBJ2-7 NA NA TRBV5-4 CASSLWDGQQYF TGTGCCAGCAGCTTGTGGGACGGACAGCAGTACTTC
TRBJ1-2 NA NA TRBV30 CAWSLDGVGYTF TGTGCCTGGAGTTTGGACGGAGTAGGCTACACCTTC
TRBJ2-7 NA TRBD1 TRBV18 CASSLTGWGYEQYF TGTGCCAGCTCACTGACAGGGTGGGGGTACGAGCAGTACTTC
TRBJ2-6 NA TRBD1 TRBV7-3 CASSLTGNVLTF TGTGCCAGCAGCTTGACAGGGAACGTCCTGACTTTC
TRBJ2-1 NA NA TRBV19 CASSSTPGLYNEQFF TGTGCCAGTAGTTCTACCCCAGGGCTCTACAATGAGCAGTTCTTC
TRBJ2-1 NA TRBD2 TRBV6-5 CASSAGTRGNEQFF TGTGCCAGCAGCGCCGGGACTAGGGGCAATGAGCAGTTCTTC
TRBJ2-1 NA NA TRBV5-1 CASSSTLLYNEQFF TGCGCCAGCAGCTCCACTTTACTCTACAATGAGCAGTTCTTC
TRBJ1-3 NA NA TRBV6-5 CASSSDLFSGNTIYF TGTGCCAGCAGCTCGGACCTCTTCTCTGGAAACACCATATATTTT